This TCR beta chain derives from a study of patients and donors after allogeneic stem cell transplantation. Trimming pared 5 bases from V and 0 bases from J, leaving 6 bases between. Looked up from germline, CDR1 is SGHRS and CDR2 is YFSETQ. The CDR3 spans 14 residues. This clonotype was seen ten or more times. TCRdb recomputed calls from the RT-PCR reads with MiXCR, one row per CDR3 protein. The sample carries around 82,000 distinct CDR3 sequences, around 5% recorded once. The clonotype comes from a human donor who was either an allogeneic HSCT recipient or a stem cell or donor lymphocyte infusion donor (not recorded which). It is not recorded whose cells these are; they may come from a transplant donor. The sequencing sample was made of blood, either unsorted or a sorted T cell fraction (not recorded which). This chain joins TRBV5-1 and TRBJ2-6; D not certain. The CDR3 sequence is CASSSTSGANVLTF. DNA of the CDR3: TGCGCCAGCAGTTCGACCTCTGGGGCCAACGTCCTGACTTTC.